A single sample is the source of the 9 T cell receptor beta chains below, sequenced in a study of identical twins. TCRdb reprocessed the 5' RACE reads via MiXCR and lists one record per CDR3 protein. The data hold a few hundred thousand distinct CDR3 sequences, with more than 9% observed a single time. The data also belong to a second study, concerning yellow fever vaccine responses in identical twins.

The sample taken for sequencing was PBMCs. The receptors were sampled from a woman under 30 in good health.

The CDR3 nucleotides are TGTGCCAGCAGTGAATCCCCGGGGGGCCAGTTGGAGGAGACCCAGTACTTC. Translating it yields CASSESPGGQLEETQYF. The V gene is TRBV25-1, the J gene TRBJ2-5; weak D call: TRBD2 (7 bases). The CDR3 is made up of 17 amino acids. CDR1 MGHDK and CDR2 SYGVNS come from the germline V gene. V lost 1 base and J 5 bases, leaving 20 bases between the germline ends.

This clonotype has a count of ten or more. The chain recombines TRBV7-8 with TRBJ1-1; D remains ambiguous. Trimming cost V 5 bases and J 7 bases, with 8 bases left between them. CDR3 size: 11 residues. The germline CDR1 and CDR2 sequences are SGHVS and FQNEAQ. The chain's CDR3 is CASSPPNEAFF. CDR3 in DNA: TGTGCCAGCAGCCCCCCCAATGAAGCTTTCTTT.

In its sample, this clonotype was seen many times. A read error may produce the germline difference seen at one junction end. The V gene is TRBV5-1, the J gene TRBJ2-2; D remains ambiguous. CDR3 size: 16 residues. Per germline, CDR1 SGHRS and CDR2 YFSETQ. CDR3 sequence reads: CASRLAPNTNTGELFF. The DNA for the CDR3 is TGCGCCAGCAGGTTGGCCCCCAACACGAACACCGGGGAGCTGTTTTTT.

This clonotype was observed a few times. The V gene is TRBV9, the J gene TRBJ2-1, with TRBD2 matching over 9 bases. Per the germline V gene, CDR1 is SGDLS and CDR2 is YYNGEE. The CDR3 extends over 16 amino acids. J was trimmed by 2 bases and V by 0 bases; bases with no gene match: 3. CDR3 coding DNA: TGTGCCAGCAGCGTAGGAGGCGGGAGGGCCTACAATGAGCAGTTCTTC. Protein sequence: CASSVGGGRAYNEQFF.

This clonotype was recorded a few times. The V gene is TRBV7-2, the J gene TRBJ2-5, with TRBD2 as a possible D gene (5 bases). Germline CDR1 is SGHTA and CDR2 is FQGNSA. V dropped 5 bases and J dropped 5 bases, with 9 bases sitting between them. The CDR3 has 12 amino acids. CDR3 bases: TGTGCCAGCAGCCGAGGGCCGGAGACCCAGTACTTC. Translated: CASSRGPETQYF.

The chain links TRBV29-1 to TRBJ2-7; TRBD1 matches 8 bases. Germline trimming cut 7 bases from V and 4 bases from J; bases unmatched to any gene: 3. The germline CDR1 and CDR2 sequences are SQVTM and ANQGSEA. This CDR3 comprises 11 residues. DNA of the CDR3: TGCAGCGGGGGACAGGCTTACGAGCAGTACTTC. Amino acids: CSGGQAYEQYF.

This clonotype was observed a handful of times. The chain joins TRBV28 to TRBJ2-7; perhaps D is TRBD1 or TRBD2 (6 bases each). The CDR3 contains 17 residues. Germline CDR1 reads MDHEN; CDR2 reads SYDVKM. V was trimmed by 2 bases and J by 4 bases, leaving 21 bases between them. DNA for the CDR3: TGTGCCAGCAGTTTAAGGGCTGATGGAGGGGGTTTATACGAGCAGTACTTC. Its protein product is CASSLRADGGGLYEQYF.

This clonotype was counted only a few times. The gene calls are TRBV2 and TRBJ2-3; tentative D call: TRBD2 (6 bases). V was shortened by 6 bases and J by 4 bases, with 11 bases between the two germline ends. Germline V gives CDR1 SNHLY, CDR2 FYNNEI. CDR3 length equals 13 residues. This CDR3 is CASRGPGADTQYF. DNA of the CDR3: TGTGCCAGCAGGGGCCCGGGGGCAGATACGCAGTATTTT.

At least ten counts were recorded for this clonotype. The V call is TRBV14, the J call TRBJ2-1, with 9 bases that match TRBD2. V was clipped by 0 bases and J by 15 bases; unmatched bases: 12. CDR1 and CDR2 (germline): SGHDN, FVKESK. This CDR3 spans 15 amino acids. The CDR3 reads CASSQDLAGKWETFF. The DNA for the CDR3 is TGTGCCAGCAGCCAAGACCTAGCGGGAAAATGGGAAACGTTCTTC.